The T cell receptor (beta chain) described here comes from a study of shared T cell receptors in the human thymus. Sequencing used immunoSEQ multiplex PCR; TCRdb keeps in-frame clones, though not all of them. The table has fewer than 700,000 clones, 85% to 90% seen once; the top ten hold about 0.01%. The CDR3 runs to 19 residues. Germline CDR1 SGHDN, CDR2 FVKESK. V gave up 1 base and J gave up 7 bases, with 26 bases separating them. These data were also reused for a study on human thymus T cells. This second report adds: The sample donors, healthy Finnish infants, were having corrective surgery for congenital heart defects. Thymic material originated from resections removed in the course of corrective heart surgery.

The receptor's source is a boy younger than two with a congenital heart defect. Source material: thymocytes. V and J are TRBV14 and TRBJ2-1; D perhaps matches TRBD2 (6 bases). CDR3 sequence reads: CASSQVKYRDSHPRNEQFF. In DNA, the CDR3 is TGTGCCAGCAGCCAAGTGAAGTATCGGGACTCGCATCCGAGGAATGAGCAGTTCTTC.